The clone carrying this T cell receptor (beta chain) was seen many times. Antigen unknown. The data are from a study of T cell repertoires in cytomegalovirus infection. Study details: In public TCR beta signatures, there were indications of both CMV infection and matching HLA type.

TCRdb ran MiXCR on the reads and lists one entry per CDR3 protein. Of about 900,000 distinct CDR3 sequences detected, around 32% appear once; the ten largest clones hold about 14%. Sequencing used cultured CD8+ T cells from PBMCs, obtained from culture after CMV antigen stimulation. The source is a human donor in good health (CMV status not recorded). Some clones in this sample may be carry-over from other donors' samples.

The CDR3 nucleotides read TGTGCCACCAGCAACACTTGGAGCACTGAAGCTTTCTTT. Amino acid sequence: CATSNTWSTEAFF. The chain links TRBV15 to TRBJ1-1, with D hard to call. Trimming took off 4 bases at V and 4 bases at J, with 10 bases between the two ends. Germline V lookup: CDR1 LNHNV, CDR2 YYDKDF (reference sequence). CDR3 size: 13 residues.